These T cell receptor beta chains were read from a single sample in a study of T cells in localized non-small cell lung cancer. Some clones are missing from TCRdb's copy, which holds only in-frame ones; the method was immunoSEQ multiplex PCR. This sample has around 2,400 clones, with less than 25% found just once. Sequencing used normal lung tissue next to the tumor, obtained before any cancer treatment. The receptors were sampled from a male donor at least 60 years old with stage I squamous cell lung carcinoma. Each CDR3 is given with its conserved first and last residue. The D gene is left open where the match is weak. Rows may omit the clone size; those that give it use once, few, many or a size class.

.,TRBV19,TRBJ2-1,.,CASSTSRERNEQFF,TGTGCCAGTAGTACCTCAAGGGAACGTAATGAGCAGTTCTTC
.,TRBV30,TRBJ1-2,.,CAWSGGSYGYTF,TGTGCCTGGAGCGGGGGATCCTATGGCTACACCTTC
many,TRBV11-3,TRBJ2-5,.,CASSHRENLETQYF,TGTGCCAGCAGCCACCGGGAGAATCTTGAGACCCAGTACTTC
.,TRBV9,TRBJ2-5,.,CASSVVIGVGETQYF,TGTGCCAGCAGCGTAGTGATCGGGGTTGGGGAGACCCAGTACTTC
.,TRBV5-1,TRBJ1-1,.,CASSLLWQNTEAFF,TGCGCCAGCAGCTTGCTTTGGCAGAACACTGAAGCTTTCTTT
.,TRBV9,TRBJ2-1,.,CASSVALDPYNEQFF,TGTGCCAGCAGCGTAGCTTTGGACCCCTACAATGAGCAGTTCTTC
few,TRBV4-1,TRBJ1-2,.,CASSPSAGFQSYGYTF,TGCGCCAGCAGCCCCAGCGCCGGGTTTCAGAGCTATGGCTACACCTTC
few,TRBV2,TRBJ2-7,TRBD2,CASSSTSGGGYEQYF,TGTGCCAGCAGTTCGACTAGCGGGGGGGGTTACGAGCAGTACTTC
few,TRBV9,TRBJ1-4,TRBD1,CASSAEGAPEKLFF,TGTGCCAGCAGCGCCGAGGGGGCGCCTGAAAAACTGTTTTTT
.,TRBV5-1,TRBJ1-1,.,CASSGVDTMNTEAFF,TGCGCCAGCAGCGGAGTGGACACAATGAACACTGAAGCTTTCTTT
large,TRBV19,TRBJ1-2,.,CASKQGPNYGYTF,TGTGCCAGCAAACAGGGCCCTAACTATGGCTACACCTTC